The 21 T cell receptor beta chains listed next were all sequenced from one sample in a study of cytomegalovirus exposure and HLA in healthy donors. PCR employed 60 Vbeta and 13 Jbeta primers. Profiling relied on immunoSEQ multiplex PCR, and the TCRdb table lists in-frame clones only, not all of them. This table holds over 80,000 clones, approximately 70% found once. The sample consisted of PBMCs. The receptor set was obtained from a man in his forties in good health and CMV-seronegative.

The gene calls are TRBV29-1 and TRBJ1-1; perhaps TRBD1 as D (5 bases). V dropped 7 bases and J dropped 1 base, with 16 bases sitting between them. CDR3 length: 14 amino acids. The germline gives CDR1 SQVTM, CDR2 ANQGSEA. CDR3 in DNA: TGCAGCGCCAGCGGGACGTCGGAGAACACTGAAGCTTTCTTT. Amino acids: CSASGTSENTEAFF.

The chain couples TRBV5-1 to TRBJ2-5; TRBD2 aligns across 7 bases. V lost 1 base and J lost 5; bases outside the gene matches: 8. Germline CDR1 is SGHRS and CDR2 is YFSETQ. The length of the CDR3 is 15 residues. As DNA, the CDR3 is TGCGCCAGCAGCTTGACAGCGGGGAAGGGGGAGACCCAGTACTTC. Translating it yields CASSLTAGKGETQYF.

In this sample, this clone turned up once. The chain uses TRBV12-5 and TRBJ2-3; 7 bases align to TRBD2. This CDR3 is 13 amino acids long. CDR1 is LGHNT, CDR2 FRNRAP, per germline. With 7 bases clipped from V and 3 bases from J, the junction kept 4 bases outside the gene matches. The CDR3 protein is CASAAGGTDTQYF. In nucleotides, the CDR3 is TGTGCTAGTGCTGCCGGGGGGACAGATACGCAGTATTTT.

The CDR3 reads CASSPQGTDTQYF. The CDR3 nucleotides are TGCGCCAGCAGCCCTCAGGGCACAGATACGCAGTATTTT. V and J are TRBV5-1 and TRBJ2-3; D is uncertain. Between the trimmed V and J ends, which lost 4 bases and 1 base, there was a span of 7 bases. The CDR3 covers 13 residues. From germline, CDR1 is SGHRS and CDR2 YFSETQ.

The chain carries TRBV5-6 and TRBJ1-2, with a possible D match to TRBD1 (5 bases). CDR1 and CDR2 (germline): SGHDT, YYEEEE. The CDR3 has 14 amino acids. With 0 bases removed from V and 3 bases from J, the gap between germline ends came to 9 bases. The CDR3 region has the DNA TGTGCCAGCAGCTTGGCGGCAGGGTACTATGGCTACACCTTC. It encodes CASSLAAGYYGYTF.

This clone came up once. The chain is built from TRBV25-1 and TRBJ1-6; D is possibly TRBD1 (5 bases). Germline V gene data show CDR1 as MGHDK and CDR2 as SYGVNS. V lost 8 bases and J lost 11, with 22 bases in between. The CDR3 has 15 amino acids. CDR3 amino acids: CASPETRLQATPLHF. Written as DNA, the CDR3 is TGTGCCAGCCCAGAGACTAGATTACAGGCTACACCCCTCCACTTT.

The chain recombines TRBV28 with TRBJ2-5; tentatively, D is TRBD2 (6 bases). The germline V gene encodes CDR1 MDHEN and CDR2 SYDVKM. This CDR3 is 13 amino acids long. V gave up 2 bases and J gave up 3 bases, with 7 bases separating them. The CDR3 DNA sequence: TGTGCCAGCAGTTTAATAGCGGAAGAGACCCAGTACTTC. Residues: CASSLIAEETQYF.

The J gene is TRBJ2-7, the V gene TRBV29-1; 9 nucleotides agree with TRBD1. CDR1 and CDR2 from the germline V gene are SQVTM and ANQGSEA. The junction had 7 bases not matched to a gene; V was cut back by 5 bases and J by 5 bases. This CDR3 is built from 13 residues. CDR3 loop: CSVTRDRAHEQYF. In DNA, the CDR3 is TGCAGCGTTACCCGGGACAGGGCCCACGAGCAGTACTTC.

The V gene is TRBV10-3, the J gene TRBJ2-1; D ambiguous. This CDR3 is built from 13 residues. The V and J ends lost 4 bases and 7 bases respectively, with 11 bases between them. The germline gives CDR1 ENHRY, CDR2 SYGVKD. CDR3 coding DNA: TGTGCCATCAGTGGTGGCTTTTTGAATGAGCAGTTCTTC. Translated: CAISGGFLNEQFF.

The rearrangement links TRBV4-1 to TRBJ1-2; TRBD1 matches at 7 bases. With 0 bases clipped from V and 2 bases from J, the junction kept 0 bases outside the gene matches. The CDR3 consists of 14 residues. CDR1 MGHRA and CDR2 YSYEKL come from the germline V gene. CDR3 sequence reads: CASSQEDRNYGYTF. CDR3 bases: TGCGCCAGCAGCCAAGAGGACAGGAACTATGGCTACACCTTC.

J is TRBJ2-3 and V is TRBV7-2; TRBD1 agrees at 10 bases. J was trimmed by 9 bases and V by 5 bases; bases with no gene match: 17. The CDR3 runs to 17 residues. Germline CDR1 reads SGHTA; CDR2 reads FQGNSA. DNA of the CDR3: TGTGCCAGCAGCCCGAGGACAGGGGGTACCGCGAGGTCAACGCAGTATTTT. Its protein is CASSPRTGGTARSTQYF.

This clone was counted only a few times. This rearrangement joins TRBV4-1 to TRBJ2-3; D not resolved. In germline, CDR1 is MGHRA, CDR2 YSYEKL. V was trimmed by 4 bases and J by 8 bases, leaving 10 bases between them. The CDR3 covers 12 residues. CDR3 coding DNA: TGCGCCAGCAGCCCCTCTAGAGGTACGCAGTATTTT. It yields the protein CASSPSRGTQYF.

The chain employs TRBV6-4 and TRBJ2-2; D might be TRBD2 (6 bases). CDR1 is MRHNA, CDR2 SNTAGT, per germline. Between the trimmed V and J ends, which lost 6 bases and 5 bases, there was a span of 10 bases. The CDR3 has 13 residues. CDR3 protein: CASRRDQTGELFF. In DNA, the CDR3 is TGTGCCAGCAGGCGGGACCAAACCGGGGAGCTGTTTTTT.

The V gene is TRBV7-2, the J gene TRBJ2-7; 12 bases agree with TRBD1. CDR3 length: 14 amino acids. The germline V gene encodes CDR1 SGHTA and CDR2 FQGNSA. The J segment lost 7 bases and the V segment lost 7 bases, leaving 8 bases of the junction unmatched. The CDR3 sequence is CASTGTGGLGEQYF. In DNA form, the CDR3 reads TGTGCCAGCACCGGGACAGGGGGCCTCGGGGAGCAGTACTTC.

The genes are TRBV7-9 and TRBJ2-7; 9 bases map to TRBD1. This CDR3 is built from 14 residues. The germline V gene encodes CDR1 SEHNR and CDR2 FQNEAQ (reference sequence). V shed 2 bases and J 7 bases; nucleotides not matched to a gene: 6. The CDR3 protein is CASSLWDRASEQYF. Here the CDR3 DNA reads TGTGCCAGCAGCTTATGGGACAGGGCATCAGAGCAGTACTTC.

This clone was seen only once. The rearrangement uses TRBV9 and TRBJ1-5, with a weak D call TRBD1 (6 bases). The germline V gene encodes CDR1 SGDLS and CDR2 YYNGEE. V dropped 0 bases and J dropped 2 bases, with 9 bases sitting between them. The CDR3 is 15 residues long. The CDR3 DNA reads TGTGCCAGCAGCGTAGGATCAGGGGGCAATCAGCCCCAGCATTTT. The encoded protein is CASSVGSGGNQPQHF.

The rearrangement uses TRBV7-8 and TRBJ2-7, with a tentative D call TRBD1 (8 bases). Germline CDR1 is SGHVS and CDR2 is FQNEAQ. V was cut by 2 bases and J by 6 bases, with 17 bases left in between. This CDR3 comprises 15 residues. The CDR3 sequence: CASSLPGQGGAEQYF. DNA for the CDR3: TGTGCCAGCAGCTTACCTGGACAGGGAGGGGCCGAGCAGTACTTC.

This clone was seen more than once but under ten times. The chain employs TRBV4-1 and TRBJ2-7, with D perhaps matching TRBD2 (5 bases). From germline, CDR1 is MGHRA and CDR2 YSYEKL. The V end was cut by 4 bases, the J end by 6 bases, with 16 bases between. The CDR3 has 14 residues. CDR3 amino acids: CASSLTPRGVEQYF. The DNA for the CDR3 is TGCGCCAGCAGCCTTACGCCCCGGGGAGTCGAGCAGTACTTC.

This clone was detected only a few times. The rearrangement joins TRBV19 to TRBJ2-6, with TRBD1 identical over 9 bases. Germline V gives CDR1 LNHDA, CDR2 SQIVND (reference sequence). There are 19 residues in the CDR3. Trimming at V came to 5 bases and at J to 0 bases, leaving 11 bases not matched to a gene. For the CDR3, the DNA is TGTGCCAGTAGTCCATTAACAGGGGGCCTTACCTCTGGGGCCAACGTCCTGACTTTC. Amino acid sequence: CASSPLTGGLTSGANVLTF.

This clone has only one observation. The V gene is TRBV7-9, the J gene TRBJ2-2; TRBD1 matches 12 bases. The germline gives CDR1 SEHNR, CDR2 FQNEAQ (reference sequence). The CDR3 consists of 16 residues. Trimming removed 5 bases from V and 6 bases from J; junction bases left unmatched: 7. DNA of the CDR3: TGTGCCAGCAGCCAGCGGGACAGGGGGCTGTCCGGGGAGCTGTTTTTT. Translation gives CASSQRDRGLSGELFF.

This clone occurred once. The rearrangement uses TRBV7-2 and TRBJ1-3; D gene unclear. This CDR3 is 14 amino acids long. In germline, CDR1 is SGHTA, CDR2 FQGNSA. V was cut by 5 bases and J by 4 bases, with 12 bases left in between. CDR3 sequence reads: CASSPRPRGNTIYF. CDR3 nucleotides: TGTGCCAGCAGCCCAAGACCCAGGGGAAACACCATATATTTT.